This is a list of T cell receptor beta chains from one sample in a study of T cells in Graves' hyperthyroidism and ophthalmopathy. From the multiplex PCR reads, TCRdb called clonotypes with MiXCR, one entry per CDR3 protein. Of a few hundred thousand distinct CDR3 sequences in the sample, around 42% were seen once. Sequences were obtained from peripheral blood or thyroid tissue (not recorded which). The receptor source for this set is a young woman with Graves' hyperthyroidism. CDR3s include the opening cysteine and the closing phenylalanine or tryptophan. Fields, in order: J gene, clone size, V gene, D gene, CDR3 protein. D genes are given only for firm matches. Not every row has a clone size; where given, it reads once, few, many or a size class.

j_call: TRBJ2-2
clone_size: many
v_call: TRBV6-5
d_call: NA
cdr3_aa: CASSSTRGELFF

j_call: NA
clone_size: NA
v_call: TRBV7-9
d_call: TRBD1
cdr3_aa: CASSLVYRTGHNNEQFF

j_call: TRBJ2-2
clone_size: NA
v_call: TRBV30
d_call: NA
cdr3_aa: CAWSVLNTGELFF

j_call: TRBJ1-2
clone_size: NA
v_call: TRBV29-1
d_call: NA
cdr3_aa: CSVVGLTRYGYTF

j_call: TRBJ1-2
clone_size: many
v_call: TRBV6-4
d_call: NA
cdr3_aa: CASSDSGGNYGYTF

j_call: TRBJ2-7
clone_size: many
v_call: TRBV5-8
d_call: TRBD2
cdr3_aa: CASSLEAGVRDEQYF

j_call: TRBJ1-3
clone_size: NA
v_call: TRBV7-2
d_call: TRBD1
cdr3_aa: CASSPGGDGYTLYF

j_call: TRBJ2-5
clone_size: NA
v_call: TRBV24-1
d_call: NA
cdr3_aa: CATSRGLQETQYF

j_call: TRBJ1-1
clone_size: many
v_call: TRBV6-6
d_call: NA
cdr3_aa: CASVSREGTEAFF

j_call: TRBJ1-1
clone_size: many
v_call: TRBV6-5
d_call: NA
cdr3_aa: CASSYSWSGITEAFF

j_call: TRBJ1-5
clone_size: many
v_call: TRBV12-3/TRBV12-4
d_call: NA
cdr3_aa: CASSFTRDGHQPQHF

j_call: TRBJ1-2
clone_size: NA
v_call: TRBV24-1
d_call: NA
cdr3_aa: CATSERPGYTF

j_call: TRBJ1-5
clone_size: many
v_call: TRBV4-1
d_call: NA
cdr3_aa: CASSQGKGRRPNQPQHF

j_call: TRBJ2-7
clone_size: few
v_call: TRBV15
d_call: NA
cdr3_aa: CATSRGTSDEQYF

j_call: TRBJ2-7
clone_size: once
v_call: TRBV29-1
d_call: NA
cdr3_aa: CSVADTPYEQYF

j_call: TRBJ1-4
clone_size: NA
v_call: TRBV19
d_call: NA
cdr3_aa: CASREGRGGEKLFF

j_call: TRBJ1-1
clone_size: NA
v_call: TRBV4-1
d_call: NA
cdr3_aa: CASGQVIFTNAEAFF

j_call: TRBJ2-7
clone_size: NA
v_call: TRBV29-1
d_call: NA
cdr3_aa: CSVEDGVPSQYF

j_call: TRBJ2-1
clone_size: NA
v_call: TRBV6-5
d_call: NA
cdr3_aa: CASSSEQRSQQFF

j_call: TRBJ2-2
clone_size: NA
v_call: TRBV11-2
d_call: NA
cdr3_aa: CASSSRTSYGYTGELFF

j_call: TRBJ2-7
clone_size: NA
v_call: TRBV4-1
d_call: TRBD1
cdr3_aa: CASSLGTGGVREQYF

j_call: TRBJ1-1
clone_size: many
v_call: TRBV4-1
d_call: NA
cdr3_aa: CASSQQDRSNTEAFF

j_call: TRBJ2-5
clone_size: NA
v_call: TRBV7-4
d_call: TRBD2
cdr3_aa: CASSLVGLAGEETQYF

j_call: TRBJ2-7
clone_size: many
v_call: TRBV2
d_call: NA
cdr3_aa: CASIIGSPPYEQYF

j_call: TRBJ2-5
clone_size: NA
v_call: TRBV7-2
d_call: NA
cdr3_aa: CASSPVGQRETQYF

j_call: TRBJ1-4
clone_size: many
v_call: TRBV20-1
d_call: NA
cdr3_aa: CSASLRFNEKLFF

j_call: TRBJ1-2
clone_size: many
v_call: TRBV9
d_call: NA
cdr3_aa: CASSPPSRKSLLSNYGYTF

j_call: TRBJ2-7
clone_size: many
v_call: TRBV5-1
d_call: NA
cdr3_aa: CASSSGPATYEQYF

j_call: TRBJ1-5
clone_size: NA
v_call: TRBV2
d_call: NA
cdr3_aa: CASSEDLWEVNQPQHF

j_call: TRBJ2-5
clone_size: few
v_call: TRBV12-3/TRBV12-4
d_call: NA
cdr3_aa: CASSPQGGQETQYF

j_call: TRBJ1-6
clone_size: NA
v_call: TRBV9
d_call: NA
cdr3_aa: CASSVRLLGSPLHF

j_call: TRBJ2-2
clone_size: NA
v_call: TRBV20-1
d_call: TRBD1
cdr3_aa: CSAQQGAHDSGELFF

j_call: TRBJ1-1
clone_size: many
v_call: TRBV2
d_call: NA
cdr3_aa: CASSVLQNTEAFF

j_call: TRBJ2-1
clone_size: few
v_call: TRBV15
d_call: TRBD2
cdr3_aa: CATSHGRDNEQFF

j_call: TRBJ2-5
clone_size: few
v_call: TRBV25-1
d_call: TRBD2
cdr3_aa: CASSEGRGYLAAQETQYF

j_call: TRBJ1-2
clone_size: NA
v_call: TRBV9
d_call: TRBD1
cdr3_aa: CASSGTGSGNTF

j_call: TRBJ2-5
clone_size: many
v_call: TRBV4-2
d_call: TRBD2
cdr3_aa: CASSPPVAGREETQYF

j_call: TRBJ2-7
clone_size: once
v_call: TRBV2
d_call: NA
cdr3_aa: CASRSSRQSSYEQYF

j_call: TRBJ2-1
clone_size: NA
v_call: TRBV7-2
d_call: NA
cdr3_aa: CASSFSVDYNEQFF

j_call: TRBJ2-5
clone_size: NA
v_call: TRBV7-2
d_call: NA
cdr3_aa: CASSSLRGTTIETQHF

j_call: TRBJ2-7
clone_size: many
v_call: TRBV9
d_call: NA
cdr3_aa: CASSPRTEPTYEQYF

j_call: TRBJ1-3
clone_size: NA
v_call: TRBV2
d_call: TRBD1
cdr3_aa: CASKPQGARGNTIYF

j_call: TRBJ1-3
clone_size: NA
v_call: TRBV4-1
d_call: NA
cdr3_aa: CASSHPQGSGNTIYF

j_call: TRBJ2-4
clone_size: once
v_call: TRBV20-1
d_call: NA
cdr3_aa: CSAPERWQNIQYF

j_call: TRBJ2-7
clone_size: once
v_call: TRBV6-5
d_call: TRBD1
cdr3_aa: CASSYTNRGGSYEQYF

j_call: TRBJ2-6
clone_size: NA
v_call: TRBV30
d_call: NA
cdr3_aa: CAWSGGANVLTF

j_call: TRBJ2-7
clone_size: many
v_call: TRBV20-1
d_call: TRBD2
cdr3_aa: CSALKAASGTFEQYF

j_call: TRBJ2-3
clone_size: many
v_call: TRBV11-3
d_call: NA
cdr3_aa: CASSSGNTQYF

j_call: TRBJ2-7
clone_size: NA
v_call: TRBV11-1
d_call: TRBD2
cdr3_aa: CASRLSGDKYYEQYF

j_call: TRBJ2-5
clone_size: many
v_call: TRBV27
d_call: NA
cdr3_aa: CASSLGLGETQYF

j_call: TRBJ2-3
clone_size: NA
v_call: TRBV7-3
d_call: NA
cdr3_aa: CASSGGHATDTQYF

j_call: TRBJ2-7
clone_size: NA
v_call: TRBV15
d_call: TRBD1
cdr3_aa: CATSRYGQAAYEQYF

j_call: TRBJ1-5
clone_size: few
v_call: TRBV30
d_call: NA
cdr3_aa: CAWSDRRQPQHF

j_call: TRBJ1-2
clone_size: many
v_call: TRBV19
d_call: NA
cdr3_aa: CASIPQETLNYGYTF

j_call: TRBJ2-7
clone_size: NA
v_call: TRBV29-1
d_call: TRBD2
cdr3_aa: CSQAGEQYF

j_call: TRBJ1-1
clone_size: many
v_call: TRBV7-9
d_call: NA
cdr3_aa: CASTLGTAKPEAFF

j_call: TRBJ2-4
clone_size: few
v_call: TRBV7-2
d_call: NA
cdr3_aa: CASSLNNGRQNIQYF

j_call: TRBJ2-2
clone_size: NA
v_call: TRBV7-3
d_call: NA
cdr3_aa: CASSTGLFDTGELFF

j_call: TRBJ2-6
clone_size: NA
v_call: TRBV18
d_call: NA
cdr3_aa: CASSEGPTGANVLTF